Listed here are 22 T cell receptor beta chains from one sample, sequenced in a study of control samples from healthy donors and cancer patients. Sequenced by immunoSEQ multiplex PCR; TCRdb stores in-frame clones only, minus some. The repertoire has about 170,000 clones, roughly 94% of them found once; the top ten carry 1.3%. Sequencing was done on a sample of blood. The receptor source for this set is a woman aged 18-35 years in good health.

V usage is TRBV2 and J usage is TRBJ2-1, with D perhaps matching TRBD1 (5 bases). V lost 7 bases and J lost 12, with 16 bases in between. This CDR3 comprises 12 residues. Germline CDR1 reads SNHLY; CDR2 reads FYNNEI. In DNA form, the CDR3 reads TGTGCCAGCACTCCAGACAGCTTGGGGCAGTTCTTC. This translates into CASTPDSLGQFF. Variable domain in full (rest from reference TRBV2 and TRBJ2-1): EPEVTQTPSHQVTQMGQEVILRCVPISNHLYFYWYRQILGQKVEFLVSFYNNEISEKSEIFDDQFSVERPDGSNFTLKIRSTKLEDSAMYFCASTPDSLGQFFGPGTRLTVL.

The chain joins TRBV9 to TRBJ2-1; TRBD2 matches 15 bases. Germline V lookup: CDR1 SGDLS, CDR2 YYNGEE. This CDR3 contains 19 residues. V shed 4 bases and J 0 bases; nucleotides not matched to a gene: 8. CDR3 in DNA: TGTGCCAGCAGCACACCTTCGGGACTAGCGGGGGGCTCCTACAATGAGCAGTTCTTC. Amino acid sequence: CASSTPSGLAGGSYNEQFF.

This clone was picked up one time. CDR3 residues: CASSQDQGLRGYTF. CDR3 nucleotides: TGTGCCAGCAGCCAAGATCAGGGATTGAGGGGCTACACCTTC. This chain connects TRBV3-1 (or the pseudogene TRBV3-2) to TRBJ1-2, with D possibly TRBD1 on 5 matching bases. The CDR3 length is 14 residues. Trimming cost V 0 bases and J 8 bases, with 13 bases left between them. The germline V gene has CDR1 LGHDT and CDR2 YNNKEL (reference sequence).

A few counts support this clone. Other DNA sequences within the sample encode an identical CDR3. The CDR3 nucleotides are TGTGCCAGCTCACCACCAGGGAACACTGAAGCTTTCTTT. Its protein is CASSPPGNTEAFF. V and J are TRBV18 and TRBJ1-1; D remains ambiguous. Trimming left V 0 bases short and J 1 base short, with 3 bases between. Germline assignment: CDR1 KGHSH and CDR2 LQKENI. The CDR3 loop spans 13 amino acids.

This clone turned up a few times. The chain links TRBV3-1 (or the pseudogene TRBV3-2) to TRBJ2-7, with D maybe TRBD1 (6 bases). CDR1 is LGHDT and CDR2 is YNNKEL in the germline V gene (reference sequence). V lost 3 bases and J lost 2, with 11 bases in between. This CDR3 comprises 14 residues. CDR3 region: CASSHQGSTYEQYF. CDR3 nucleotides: TGTGCCAGCAGCCACCAGGGGTCGACCTACGAGCAGTACTTC.

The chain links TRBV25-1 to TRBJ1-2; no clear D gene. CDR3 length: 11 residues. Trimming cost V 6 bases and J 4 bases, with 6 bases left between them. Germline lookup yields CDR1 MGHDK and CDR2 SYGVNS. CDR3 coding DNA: TGTGCCAGCAGAAGCGGCTATGGCTACACCTTC. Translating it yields CASRSGYGYTF.

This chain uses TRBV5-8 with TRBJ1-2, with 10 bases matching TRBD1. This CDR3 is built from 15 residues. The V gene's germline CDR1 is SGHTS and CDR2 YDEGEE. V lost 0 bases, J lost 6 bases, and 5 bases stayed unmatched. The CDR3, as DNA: TGTGCCAGCAGCTTGGGACAGGGGGCGTCGGATGGCTACACCTTC. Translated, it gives CASSLGQGASDGYTF.

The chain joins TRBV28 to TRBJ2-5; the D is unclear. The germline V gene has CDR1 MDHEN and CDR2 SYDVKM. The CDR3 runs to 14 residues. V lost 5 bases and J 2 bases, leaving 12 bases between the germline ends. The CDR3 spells CASSPLLGQETQYF. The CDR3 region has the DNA TGTGCCAGCAGTCCCCTTCTAGGTCAAGAGACCCAGTACTTC. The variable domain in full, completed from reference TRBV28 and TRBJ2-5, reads DVKVTQSSRYLVKRTGEKVFLECVQDMDHENMFWYRQDPGLGLRLIYFSYDVKMKEKGDIPEGYSVSREKKERFSLILESASTNQTSMYLCASSPLLGQETQYFGPGTRLLVL.

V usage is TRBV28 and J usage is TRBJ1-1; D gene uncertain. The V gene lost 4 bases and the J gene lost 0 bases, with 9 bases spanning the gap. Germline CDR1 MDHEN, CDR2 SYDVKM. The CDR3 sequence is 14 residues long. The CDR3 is CASSSDRLNTEAFF. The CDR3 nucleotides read TGTGCCAGCAGTTCGGACCGACTGAACACTGAAGCTTTCTTT.

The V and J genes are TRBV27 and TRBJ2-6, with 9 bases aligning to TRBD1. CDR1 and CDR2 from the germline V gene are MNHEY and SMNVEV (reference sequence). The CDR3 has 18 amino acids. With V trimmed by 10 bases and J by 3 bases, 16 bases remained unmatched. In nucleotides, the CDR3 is TGTGCCACCGCAAGAACCGGGACAGGGTACTTTGGGGCCAACGTCCTGACTTTC. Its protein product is CATARTGTGYFGANVLTF.

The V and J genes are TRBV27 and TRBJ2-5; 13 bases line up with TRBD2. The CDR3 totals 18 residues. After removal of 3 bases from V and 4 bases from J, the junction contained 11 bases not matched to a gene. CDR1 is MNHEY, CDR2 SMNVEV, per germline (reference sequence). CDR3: CASSFSGLAGHLGETQYF. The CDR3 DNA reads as TGTGCCAGCAGTTTTTCGGGACTAGCGGGACACCTTGGAGAGACCCAGTACTTC.

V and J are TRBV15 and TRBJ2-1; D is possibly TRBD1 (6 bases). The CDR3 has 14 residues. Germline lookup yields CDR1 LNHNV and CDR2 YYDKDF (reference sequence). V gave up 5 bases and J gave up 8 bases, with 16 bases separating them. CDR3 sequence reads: CATSFKWSGDEQFF. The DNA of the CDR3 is TGTGCCACCAGCTTTAAATGGTCAGGGGATGAGCAGTTCTTC.

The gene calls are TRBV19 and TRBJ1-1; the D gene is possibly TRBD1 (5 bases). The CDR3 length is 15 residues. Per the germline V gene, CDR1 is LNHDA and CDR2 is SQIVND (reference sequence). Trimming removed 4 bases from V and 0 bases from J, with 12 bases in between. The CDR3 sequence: CASSTRDFLNTEAFF. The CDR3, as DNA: TGTGCCAGTAGTACCCGGGACTTCCTGAACACTGAAGCTTTCTTT.

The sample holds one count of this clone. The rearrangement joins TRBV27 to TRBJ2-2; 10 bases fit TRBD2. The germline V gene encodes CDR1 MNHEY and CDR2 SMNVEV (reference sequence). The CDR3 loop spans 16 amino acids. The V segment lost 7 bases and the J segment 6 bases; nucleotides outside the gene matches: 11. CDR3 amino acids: CASTLGAGGPSGELFF. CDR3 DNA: TGTGCCAGCACCTTGGGAGCGGGAGGGCCCTCCGGGGAGCTGTTTTTT.

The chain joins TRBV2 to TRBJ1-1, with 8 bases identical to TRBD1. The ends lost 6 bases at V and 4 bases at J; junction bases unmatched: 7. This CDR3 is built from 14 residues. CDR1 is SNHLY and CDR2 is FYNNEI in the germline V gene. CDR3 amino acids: CASRKRDRTTEAFF. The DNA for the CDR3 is TGTGCCAGCAGGAAAAGGGACAGGACCACTGAAGCTTTCTTT.

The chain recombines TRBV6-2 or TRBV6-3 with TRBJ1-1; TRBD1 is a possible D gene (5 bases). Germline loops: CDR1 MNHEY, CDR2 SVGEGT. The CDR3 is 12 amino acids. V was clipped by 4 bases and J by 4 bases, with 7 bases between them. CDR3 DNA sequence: TGTGCCAGCAGTTTAGGGGTCACTGAAGCTTTCTTT. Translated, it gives CASSLGVTEAFF.

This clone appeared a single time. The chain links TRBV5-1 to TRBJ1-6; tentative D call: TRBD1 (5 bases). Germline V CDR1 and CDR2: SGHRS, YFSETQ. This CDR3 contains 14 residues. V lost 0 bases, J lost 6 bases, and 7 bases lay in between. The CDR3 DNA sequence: TGCGCCAGCAGCTTGGAGGGGATTAATTCACCCCTCCACTTT. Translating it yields CASSLEGINSPLHF.

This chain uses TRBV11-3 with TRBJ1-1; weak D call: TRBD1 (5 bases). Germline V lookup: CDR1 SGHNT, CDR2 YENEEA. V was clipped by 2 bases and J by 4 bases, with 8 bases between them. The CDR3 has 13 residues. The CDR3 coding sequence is TGTGCCAGCAGCTTATCCGGGGGCACTGAAGCTTTCTTT. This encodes CASSLSGGTEAFF.

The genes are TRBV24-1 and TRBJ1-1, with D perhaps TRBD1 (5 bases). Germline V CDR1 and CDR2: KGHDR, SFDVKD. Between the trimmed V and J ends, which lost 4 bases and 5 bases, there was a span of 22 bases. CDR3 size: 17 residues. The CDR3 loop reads CATSESSKGHQRTEAFF. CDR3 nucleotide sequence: TGTGCCACCAGTGAGAGCTCTAAGGGGCATCAAAGGACTGAAGCTTTCTTT.

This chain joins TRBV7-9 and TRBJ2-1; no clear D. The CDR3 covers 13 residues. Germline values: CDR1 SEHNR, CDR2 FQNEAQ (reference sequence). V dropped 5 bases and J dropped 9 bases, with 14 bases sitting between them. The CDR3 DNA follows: TGTGCCAGCAGCGCCAGCCCGGTCACTGAGCAGTTCTTC. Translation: CASSASPVTEQFF.

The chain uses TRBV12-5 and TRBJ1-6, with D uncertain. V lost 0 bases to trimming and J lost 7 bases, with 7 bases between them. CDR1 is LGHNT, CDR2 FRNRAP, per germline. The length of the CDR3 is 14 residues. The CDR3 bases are TGTGCTAGTGGTTTGGTACTGGGGAATTCACCCCTCCACTTT. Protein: CASGLVLGNSPLHF.

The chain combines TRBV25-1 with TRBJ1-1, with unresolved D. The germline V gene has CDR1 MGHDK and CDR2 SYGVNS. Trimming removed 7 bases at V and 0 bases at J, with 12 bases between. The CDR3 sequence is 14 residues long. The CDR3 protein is CASTTDRMNTEAFF. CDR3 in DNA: TGTGCCAGCACGACCGACCGAATGAACACTGAAGCTTTCTTT.